The TCR beta chain described here comes from a study of OX40 agonist ivuxolimab in advanced cancers. Regarding the research as a whole: The costimulatory receptor OX40 (CD134) was targeted by ivuxolimab, a fully human IgG2 agonistic monoclonal antibody. The point of sequencing TCRbeta in the periphery was to test whether ivuxolimab changed TCR sequence diversity and drove clonal T-cell expansion. Intravenous ivuxolimab was administered to patients every 2 weeks at six dose levels: 0.01, 0.1, 0.3, 1.5, 3 and 10 mg/kg. Prior anti-PD-1, anti-PD-L1 or anti-CTLA-4 therapy was permitted, and roughly two fifths of dose-escalation patients had received checkpoint inhibitors. In the dose-escalation cohort, 82.7% of patients were male, and the mean age was approximately 60 years, with a range of roughly 23 to 85. Partial responses occurred in three dose-escalation patients, of whom one had hepatocellular carcinoma and two had cutaneous melanoma. The paper describes the monotherapy dose-escalation part (N of about 52 patients) of the phase I trial of ivuxolimab. Of the approximately 50 dose-escalation patients, hepatocellular carcinoma was present in about 20, melanoma in approximately 15, renal cell carcinoma in 9 and head and neck cancer in 9. General study outcomes and caveats: Partial responders in the 0.1-3.0 mg/kg groups had among the lowest normalized peripheral clonal expansion, especially among CD8+ T cells. After ivuxolimab, more expanded clones were found on average in CD8+ T cells than in CD4+ T cells. Clonal expansion of both CD4+ and CD8+ blood T cells was observed from baseline to week 6 at doses 0.1 to 3.0 mg/kg. Low levels of normalized T-cell clonal expansion were also seen in some patients who did not respond. The antigen specificity of the peripheral T cells that underwent clonal expansion was not determined.

The trial excluded patients who had a history of autoimmune disease or were on systemic immunosuppression. Peripheral blood for TCR sequencing was collected from all dose cohorts at baseline, on cycle 4 day 1, and on cycle 7 day 1. Samples came from an open-label, multicenter, first-in-human phase I dose-escalation trial of ivuxolimab. Adults with locally advanced or metastatic head and neck squamous cell, hepatocellular, melanoma or renal cell carcinoma were enrolled in the trial. Before TCR sequencing, CD4+ and CD8+ T cells were separately sorted from peripheral blood. Genomic DNA was extracted from sorted cells for sequencing of the TCRbeta CDR3 region. The immunoSEQ Assay was used to sequence the TCRbeta CDR3 regions. Imported from immuneACCESS, the table was reduced by TCRdb to in-frame sequences with V and J called. These copies leave out some clones; in studies compared against another copy, an unresolved V gene accounts for under half, and the cause of the remainder is not known. Here the sample has around 57,000 clones; 82% occur a single time. The top ten constitute 0.52% of the sample.

About this clone itself: There is no known antigen for this receptor. There are no base qualities to consult, and no much larger clone falls within one base.

The sample was CD4+ or CD8+ T cells sorted from blood, taken in a trial of the OX40 agonist ivuxolimab. This TCR was recovered from an adult with an advanced solid tumor such as melanoma, head and neck, liver or kidney cancer.

The DNA reads as follows: TGTGCCAGTAGTACCGGACTAGCGGCCACAGATACGCAGTATTTT. Its amino acids are CASSTGLAATDTQYF. The rearranged chain carries TRBV19 and TRBJ2-3; the central 10 bases match TRBD2. The CDR3 numbers 15 residues from cysteine through phenylalanine. The only DNA kept is the CDR3, 45 bases in frame from the first base. According to the germline V gene (reference sequence), CDR1 reads LNHDA and CDR2 reads SQIVND. V is trimmed back by 4 bases and J by 2 bases, and the junction contains 3 bases that no gene match accounts for.